This T cell receptor beta chain is from a study of cytomegalovirus exposure and HLA in healthy donors. Study-level results: Specific recognition of CMV antigens was confirmed in vitro for a few chains (all CMV-associated). Other equally common chains were less clonally expanded than HLA-associated TCR beta chains, a later analysis showed.

The PCR made use of 60 Vbeta and 13 Jbeta primers. Profiled with immunoSEQ multiplex PCR; TCRdb holds only in-frame clones, not every one. Altogether under 200,000 clones are present, over 70% being singletons, with the ten largest covering roughly 3%. The donors gave bone marrow, and they were healthy. Turning to this clone: What it recognizes is unknown.

Specimen: PBMCs. The sequence was collected from a woman aged 50 to 60 in good health and CMV-seropositive.

In nucleotides, the CDR3 is TGTGCCAGCAGCTTGGGGGCACCCAACTATGGCTACACCTTC. This sequence encodes CASSLGAPNYGYTF. The chain links TRBV5-6 to TRBJ1-2; D uncertain. CDR3 length: 14 amino acids. Germline CDR1 is SGHDT and CDR2 is YYEEEE. Trimming pared 0 bases from V and 2 bases from J, leaving 8 bases between.